One and the same sample provided the 8 T cell receptor beta chains below, sequenced in a study of cytomegalovirus exposure and HLA in healthy donors. The PCR contained 60 Vbeta and 13 Jbeta primers. Sequenced by immunoSEQ multiplex PCR; TCRdb stores in-frame clones only, minus some. This sample has 140,000 to 150,000 clones, with approximately 82% found just once. The sequencing input was PBMCs. These TCRs come from a woman aged 55-70 years in good health and CMV-seropositive.

The chain joins TRBV5-6 to TRBJ2-1; TRBD2 agrees at 9 bases. The CDR3 consists of 16 residues. After removal of 1 base from V and 3 bases from J, the junction contained 5 bases not matched to a gene. Per germline, CDR1 SGHDT and CDR2 YYEEEE. CDR3 sequence (DNA): TGTGCCAGCAGCTTGATGCGGGAGGGCCGCTACAATGAGCAGTTCTTC. It yields the protein CASSLMREGRYNEQFF.

This chain uses TRBV7-2 with TRBJ2-3; tentatively, D is TRBD2 (5 bases). This CDR3 comprises 14 residues. V was shortened by 2 bases and J by 6 bases, with 12 bases between the two germline ends. Per germline, CDR1 SGHTA and CDR2 FQGNSA. Written as DNA, the CDR3 is TGTGCCAGCAGCTTATTAGGATCGGGGGATACGCAGTATTTT. It specifies CASSLLGSGDTQYF.

This clone was seen only once. The chain employs TRBV30 and TRBJ1-4; D uncertain. V was shortened by 0 bases and J by 0 bases, with 5 bases between the two germline ends. The CDR3 is 14 amino acids. Germline assignment: CDR1 GTSNPN and CDR2 SVGIG (reference sequence). The DNA for the CDR3 is TGTGCCTGGAGTGTAACGGCAACTAATGAAAAACTGTTTTTT. This gives the protein CAWSVTATNEKLFF.

This clone was counted between two and nine times. V is TRBV5-4 and J is TRBJ1-1; the match to TRBD1 covers 8 bases. Germline trimming cut 2 bases from V and 4 bases from J; bases unmatched to any gene: 4. The CDR3 contains 14 residues. Germline CDR1 reads SGHNT; CDR2 reads YYREEE (reference sequence). For the CDR3, the DNA is TGTGCCAGCAGCTTTAACAGGGGGTTCACTGAAGCTTTCTTT. Protein: CASSFNRGFTEAFF.

J is TRBJ2-7 and V is TRBV18; 7 positions agree with TRBD1. Germline V CDR1 and CDR2: KGHSH, LQKENI. V lost 2 bases and J lost 2; bases outside the gene matches: 3. The CDR3 totals 14 residues. The CDR3 reads CASSPGQVTYEQYF. DNA for the CDR3: TGTGCCAGCTCACCAGGACAGGTTACCTACGAGCAGTACTTC.

There are a few counts of this clone. V and J are TRBV5-6 and TRBJ2-1; 8 bases map to TRBD2. CDR3 length: 17 residues. V shed 7 bases and J 7 bases; nucleotides not matched to a gene: 19. Germline loops: CDR1 SGHDT, CDR2 YYEEEE. CDR3: CASESILDGRDRNEQFF. Written as DNA, the CDR3 is TGTGCCAGCGAAAGCATTCTAGACGGGAGGGATAGGAATGAGCAGTTCTTC.

V usage is TRBV30 and J usage is TRBJ2-5, with a tentative D call TRBD1 (5 bases). This CDR3 is built from 15 residues. Germline lookup yields CDR1 GTSNPN and CDR2 SVGIG (reference sequence). Trimming took 0 bases from V and 2 from J, leaving 13 bases between them. CDR3 coding DNA: TGTGCCTGGAGTGTGGGCAGGGCCCAACAAGAGACCCAGTACTTC. Its protein is CAWSVGRAQQETQYF.

The chain is built from TRBV4-1 and TRBJ2-5; 9 nucleotides agree with TRBD2. Germline V gene sequence: CDR1 MGHRA, CDR2 YSYEKL. The CDR3 runs to 18 residues. V dropped 4 bases and J dropped 4; count of bases not matched to a gene: 16. The CDR3 here is CASSRRPAAGGMGETQYF. The CDR3 nucleotides read TGCGCCAGCAGCCGCCGCCCGGCAGCGGGAGGAATGGGAGAGACCCAGTACTTC.